This T cell receptor (beta chain) was profiled in a study of glioma-infiltrating T cells after dendritic cell vaccination. Study-level background: The vaccine used monocyte-derived dendritic cells pulsed overnight with autologous tumor lysate. General observations from the study: Longer survival after dendritic cell vaccination followed higher pretreatment TIL content.

The CDR3 is made up of 13 amino acids. With respect to this clone: The antigen is unknown.

TCRdb's copy holds only in-frame clones and misses some; the assay was immunoSEQ multiplex PCR. This sample yields 75,000 to 85,000 clones, of which roughly 91% are seen a single time; 2% to 2.5% belongs to the top ten. The time point denotes: after dendritic cell vaccination, including at tumor progression/relapse. PBMC were collected before vaccination, two weeks after the third vaccination, and at progression. The chain couples TRBV21-1 to TRBJ2-3; the table's D call of TRBD2 was not tested on the DNA. TRBV21-1 is a documented pseudogene. The TCR was taken from a human donor with glioblastoma. Sample: blood, taken after dendritic cell vaccination. DNA of the CDR3: TGTGCCAGCAGCAAAGGGCTAGCAGATACGCAGTATTTT. Its protein is CASSKGLADTQYF.